A single T cell receptor beta chain is shown here with its context. Its specificity is unknown. This CDR3 has 18 residues. Per the germline V gene, CDR1 is SGHRS and CDR2 is YFSETQ. These data are taken from a study of monozygotic twins with inflammatory bowel disease. Every TCR library used roughly 3,200 ng of total RNA. TCRdb re-called the 5' RACE reads and shows each CDR3 protein once, DNA omitted. The sample totals about 380,000 distinct CDR3 sequences. Notes on the study in general: Clonotypes shared with others were fewer in IBD patients than in healthy twins, especially with disease activity. Those with IBD had lower TCRbeta diversity (inverse Simpson) than their healthy co-twins did. Between concordant and discordant twins, repertoire similarity failed to differ, a result that limited power may explain.

This clonotype was obtained from a human donor with ulcerative colitis or Crohn's disease, or a healthy co-twin of an affected twin (not recorded which). The chain carries TRBV5-1 and TRBJ2-3; there is no DNA to check the TCRdb D call of TRBD1. Specimen: blood. The CDR3 here is CASSWQTPDRSRTDTQYF.